This T cell receptor (beta chain) was captured in a study of regulatory T cells in long-lasting Graves disease. Study results and caveats: Peripheral blood alone, not thyroid tissue, underwent study. Results may be inaccurate due to the small sample size.

Time point denoted: persistent/refractory GD, antithyroid drugs over 5 years with positive TRAb. TCR sequences were obtained from RNA taken from PBMCs. The diagnosis of Graves' disease used American Thyroid Association guidelines. Trimming left V 2 bases short and J 2 bases short, with 9 bases between. Germline V gene lookup returns CDR1 MNHEY and CDR2 SVGEGT. The CDR3 consists of 14 residues. HTBI primers from iRepertoire and Arm-PCR of CDR3 regions yielded the TCR beta libraries. Per the authors' pipeline: Across the samples, identification revealed 60 to 75 TRBV and more than twelve TRBJ segments. TCRdb processed the multiplex PCR reads anew with MiXCR; each CDR3 protein has one entry. Here the V and J calls rest on TCRdb's processing, not on the authors' analysis. This table holds some 430,000 distinct CDR3 sequences, approximately 21% found once. This clonotype was observed at least ten times. Its matching antigen is unknown.

The TCR sequence derives from a female donor with Graves disease. This chain uses TRBV6-2 or TRBV6-3 with TRBJ1-1; D is perhaps TRBD1 (5 bases). Sequences were derived from peripheral blood mononuclear cells (PBMCs), sampled when the disease was refractory, from a patient treated with antithyroid drugs. CDR3 coding DNA: TGTGCCAGCAGTTACGATGGGGACAACACTGAAGCTTTCTTT. Translation gives CASSYDGDNTEAFF.